This T cell receptor beta chain appears in the sequencing data of a study of blood T cell repertoires in COVID-19. CDR1 MNHNS and CDR2 SASEGT come from the germline V gene. The CDR3 has 14 amino acids. With 2 bases removed from V and 2 bases from J, the gap between germline ends came to 7 bases. Under the authors' procedure: Amplification with reference gene primers provided the estimates of nucleated cell counts. This table comes from immunoSEQ multiplex PCR, and its TCRdb copy is limited to in-frame clones, with some not included. V and J calls and clone size follow that table, whereas D and trimming were derived from the DNA. The table has about 230,000 clones, just over 85% seen once.

This chain uses TRBV6-1 with TRBJ1-5; no clear D gene. The sample was peripheral blood. The sequence came from a man in his fifties with COVID-19, enrolled during active disease. The DNA for the CDR3 is TGTGCCAGCAGTGAACGTCCCCGCAATCAGCCCCAGCATTTT. Its translation: CASSERPRNQPQHF.